This TCR beta chain was identified in a study of blood T cell repertoires in COVID-19. Study-level background: The cDNA or gDNA used as material had been derived from T cells, B-cell-depleted T cells, or PBMCs.

This clone was detected a few times. V was shortened by 3 bases and J by 0 bases, with 9 bases between the two germline ends. The V gene's germline CDR1 is MRHNA and CDR2 SNTAGT. The CDR3 loop spans 15 amino acids. Authors' data handling: Estimation of nucleated cell counts was performed using reference gene primer amplification. Clones were read by immunoSEQ multiplex PCR, and TCRdb kept only the in-frame ones, dropping some. Clone size and the V and J calls come from that table; the DNA yielded D and trimming. The sample carries roughly 69,000 clones, roughly 84% recorded once. The TCR originated in a man aged 45-60 years with active COVID-19. V usage is TRBV6-4 and J usage is TRBJ2-1; D call uncertain. The material sequenced was peripheral blood. CDR3 amino acids: CASSEDPSSYNEQFF. CDR3 DNA: TGTGCCAGCAGTGAGGATCCTAGCTCCTACAATGAGCAGTTCTTC.